A few counts support the clone carrying this T cell receptor beta chain. Its antigen is not identified. The record originates from a study of blood T cells in healthy people across ages. Study-wide findings and caveats: Diversity figures derived from one million T cells were judged to underestimate the true value.

CDR1 and CDR2 (germline): LGHNA, YNFKEQ. V shed 0 bases and J 8 bases; nucleotides not matched to a gene: 13. The CDR3 is 17 residues long. Then a second PCR, running about 7 to 11 cycles, was carried out with a sample-barcoded 5' primer and a J-beta primer mix. MiXCR, applied by TCRdb to the 5' RACE reads, yields one record per CDR3 protein. The sample includes about a million distinct CDR3 sequences, 51% of them seen just once. The origin of this receptor is a woman aged 60-75 years in good health. The sequenced sample was blood. This chain joins TRBV4-2 and TRBJ2-1, with 7 bases aligning to TRBD2. The CDR3 nucleotides read TGTGCCAGCAGCCAAGATGGGAGGGAGGGCCTTGGAGATGAGCAGTTCTTC. Translated: CASSQDGREGLGDEQFF.